This entry lists 15 T cell receptor beta chains sequenced from one sample in a study of cytomegalovirus exposure and HLA in healthy donors. The PCR made use of 60 Vbeta and 13 Jbeta primers. TCRdb's table, derived via immunoSEQ multiplex PCR, lists solely in-frame clones and lacks some. The sample consists of around 170,000 clones, 82% of them appearing once. Material: PBMCs. These receptors all stem from a woman aged 18-29 years in good health and CMV-seronegative.

The chain has TRBV6-5 and TRBJ2-1, with TRBD1 matching 7 bases. Germline V lookup: CDR1 MNHEY, CDR2 SVGAGI. With 4 bases clipped from V and 2 bases from J, the junction kept 5 bases outside the gene matches. The CDR3 loop spans 15 amino acids. The CDR3 DNA is TGTGCCAGCAGTTCCACGGGACAGCCCTACAATGAGCAGTTCTTC. This gives the protein CASSSTGQPYNEQFF.

In this sample, this clone turned up a few times. This chain joins TRBV13 and TRBJ1-1; no definite D call. Germline CDR1 and CDR2: PRHDT and FYEKMQ (reference sequence). V lost 6 bases to trimming and J lost 0 bases, with 20 bases between them. This CDR3 is 17 amino acids long. Here the CDR3 DNA reads TGTGCCAGCAGAGAGGAGGGAGGGTTGAGGATGAACACTGAAGCTTTCTTT. It yields the protein CASREEGGLRMNTEAFF.

This clone was counted a single time. The chain joins TRBV5-1 to TRBJ1-3, with a tentative D call TRBD1 (6 bases). Trimming left V 5 bases short and J 3 bases short, with 15 bases between. Per germline, CDR1 SGHRS and CDR2 YFSETQ. The CDR3 is 15 amino acids. CDR3 sequence reads: CASRTSGALGNTIYF. In nucleotides, the CDR3 is TGCGCCAGCAGGACCTCAGGGGCTCTTGGAAACACCATATATTTT.

V and J are TRBV5-1 and TRBJ1-3; 7 bases line up with TRBD1. The CDR3 is 19 residues long. The J segment lost 0 bases and the V segment lost 4 bases, leaving 16 bases of the junction unmatched. CDR1 SGHRS and CDR2 YFSETQ come from the germline V gene. CDR3 amino acids: CASSRGLQGTLSSGNTIYF. The CDR3 DNA is TGCGCCAGCAGCCGCGGCCTACAGGGGACCCTTAGCTCTGGAAACACCATATATTTT.

The rearrangement uses TRBV19 and TRBJ2-2; D remains ambiguous. Trimming removed 3 bases at V and 7 bases at J, with 6 bases between. In germline, CDR1 is LNHDA, CDR2 SQIVND (reference sequence). This CDR3 comprises 12 residues. The CDR3 sequence: CASSILGGELFF. The CDR3 coding sequence is TGTGCCAGTAGTATCCTAGGCGGGGAGCTGTTTTTT.

The CDR3 sequence is CAIRQTGELNEQYF. In nucleotides, the CDR3 is TGTGCCATCAGGCAGACAGGGGAGTTGAACGAGCAGTACTTC. This rearrangement joins TRBV10-3 to TRBJ2-7; 8 bases agree with TRBD1. J was trimmed by 5 bases and V by 6 bases; bases with no gene match: 9. Germline V CDR1 and CDR2: ENHRY, SYGVKD. The CDR3 is 14 amino acids.

V and J are TRBV10-3 and TRBJ2-7, with 9 bases matching TRBD2. The CDR3 runs to 17 residues. V lost 0 bases to trimming and J lost 2 bases; unmatched junction nucleotides: 8. CDR1 and CDR2 (germline): ENHRY, SYGVKD. The DNA for the CDR3 is TGTGCCATCAGTGAGTCGGTTAGCGGGAGCACAGCCTACGAGCAGTACTTC. Translation gives CAISESVSGSTAYEQYF.

This rearrangement joins TRBV18 to TRBJ2-1, with D perhaps TRBD2 (5 bases). Germline V gene data show CDR1 as KGHSH and CDR2 as LQKENI. CDR3 length: 11 amino acids. The ends were cut back, 6 bases at V and 8 bases at J, with 8 bases in the middle. This CDR3 reads CASSYGDEQFF. The DNA for the CDR3 is TGTGCCAGCTCTTACGGGGATGAGCAGTTCTTC.

The chain uses TRBV18 and TRBJ1-3; D gene unclear. Germline values: CDR1 KGHSH, CDR2 LQKENI. The CDR3 is 16 residues long. Trimming took off 2 bases at V and 1 base at J, with 12 bases between the two ends. The CDR3 is CASSPSAAQSGNTIYF. CDR3 nucleotides: TGTGCCAGCTCACCATCGGCAGCACAGTCTGGAAACACCATATATTTT.

The V and J genes are TRBV4-1 and TRBJ2-1, with a tentative D call TRBD2 (5 bases). Germline CDR1 reads MGHRA; CDR2 reads YSYEKL. V was clipped by 0 bases and J by 4 bases, with 16 bases between them. The CDR3 extends over 17 amino acids. The CDR3 coding sequence is TGCGCCAGCAGCCAAGATTACCCAGCGGAAGGATACAATGAGCAGTTCTTC. This translates into CASSQDYPAEGYNEQFF.

J is TRBJ2-3 and V is TRBV19; 13 nucleotides agree with TRBD2. Germline CDR1 LNHDA, CDR2 SQIVND (reference sequence). V was pared by 5 bases and J by 2 bases, with 10 bases of the junction left unmatched. The CDR3 is 18 amino acids. The CDR3 nucleotides read TGTGCCAGTAGTGACCCTCGAACTAGCGGGAGGGCCACAGATACGCAGTATTTT. Its protein is CASSDPRTSGRATDTQYF.

J is TRBJ1-1 and V is TRBV19; 7 bases fit TRBD1. There are 16 residues in the CDR3. The germline gives CDR1 LNHDA, CDR2 SQIVND (reference sequence). With 5 bases clipped from V and 5 bases from J, the junction kept 14 bases outside the gene matches. The CDR3 DNA follows: TGTGCCAGTAGTGAACAGGGGCCAAACAGGGGAACTGAAGCTTTCTTT. It is translated as CASSEQGPNRGTEAFF.

This clone has a handful of counts. This chain connects TRBV4-2 to TRBJ1-4, with D maybe TRBD1 (5 bases). The CDR3 is 15 amino acids. Germline lookup yields CDR1 LGHNA and CDR2 YNFKEQ. Trimming shortened V by 3 bases and J by 4 bases, and 12 bases separated the two germline ends. The CDR3 DNA reads as TGTGCCAGCAGCCAGGGGACGGGAGATAATGAAAAACTGTTTTTT. Residues: CASSQGTGDNEKLFF.

This clone has just one count. The rearrangement joins TRBV6-6 to TRBJ2-1; 8 bases agree with TRBD2. The V gene end was trimmed by 6 bases and the J gene end by 7 bases; junction bases not matched to a gene: 8. This CDR3 region has 14 residues. Looked up from germline, CDR1 is MNHNY and CDR2 is SVGAGI (reference sequence). CDR3 region: CASRPSGGGNEQFF. The CDR3 DNA is TGTGCCAGCAGGCCTTCCGGGGGGGGGAATGAGCAGTTCTTC.

The V call is TRBV5-1, the J call TRBJ1-3, with unresolved D. The CDR3 is made up of 15 amino acids. CDR1 and CDR2 (germline): SGHRS, YFSETQ. V was trimmed by 0 bases and J by 4 bases, leaving 11 bases between them. The CDR3 DNA reads as TGCGCCAGCAGCTTGGGTGCGGCAGCCGGAAACACCATATATTTT. This translates into CASSLGAAAGNTIYF.